This T cell receptor beta chain was retrieved from a study of OX40 agonist ivuxolimab in advanced cancers. Trimming left V 3 bases short and J 4 bases short, with 15 bases between. The germline gives CDR1 GTSNPN, CDR2 SVGIG (reference sequence). This CDR3 contains 14 residues. TCRdb's table, derived via immunoSEQ multiplex PCR, lists solely in-frame clones and lacks some. Of more than 50,000 clones listed, about four fifths were seen once; the top ten hold approximately 4.5%. This specimen consisted of CD4+ or CD8+ T cells sorted from blood, obtained in a trial of the OX40 agonist ivuxolimab. The chain couples TRBV30 to TRBJ1-1; unclear D gene. The receptor comes from an adult with an advanced solid tumor such as melanoma, head and neck, liver or kidney cancer. CDR3 DNA sequence: TGTGCCTGGAGGAAGGGCTTTTCGGGCACTGAAGCTTTCTTT. Its translation is CAWRKGFSGTEAFF.